The rows below give T cell receptor beta chains drawn from one sample of a study of PD-L1 blockade in urothelial cancer. The assay was immunoSEQ multiplex PCR, and TCRdb's table has in-frame clones only and misses some. The data show 95,000 to 100,000 clones, 87% seen once. The source material was PBMCs, sampled around atezolizumab (anti-PD-L1) treatment. Source of these receptors: a man aged 55 to 70 with urothelial cancer. CDR3s include the opening cysteine and the closing phenylalanine or tryptophan. The D gene is left open where the match is weak. Only some rows state a clone size, as once, few, many or a class for expanded clones.

V	D	J	size	DNA	CDR3
TRBV6-5	NA	TRBJ2-1	NA	TGTGCCAGCAGTTACTCAAAGGGGTACGAGCAGTTCTTC	CASSYSKGYEQFF
TRBV7-8	TRBD1	TRBJ1-5	NA	TGTGCCAGCAGCTTAGAGGTGGGAGGGACAGGGAACAATCAGCCCCAGCATTTT	CASSLEVGGTGNNQPQHF
TRBV14	TRBD2	TRBJ2-7	NA	TGTGCCAGCAGTCAATCCCAGGCTAGCGGTCCCCCTATCAAGCAGTACTTC	CASSQSQASGPPIKQYF
TRBV6-5	TRBD2	TRBJ2-7	NA	TGTGCCAGCAGTTACGGGGTTAGCGGGCTGCCTTTCGAGCAGTACTTC	CASSYGVSGLPFEQYF
TRBV7-9	TRBD1	TRBJ1-1	NA	TGTGCCAGCAGCCTTAATACCAGGGGGGACACTGAAGCTTTCTTT	CASSLNTRGDTEAFF
TRBV9	TRBD1	TRBJ2-1	NA	TGTGCCAGCAGCGTGCAGGTAGGGACAGGAATTTACAATGAGCAGTTCTTC	CASSVQVGTGIYNEQFF
TRBV13	NA	TRBJ2-1	NA	TGTGCCAGCAGCTTTACGAGCTCCTACAATGAGCAGTTCTTC	CASSFTSSYNEQFF
TRBV5-1	TRBD2	TRBJ2-2	NA	TGCGCCAGCAGCCCGATAGCGGGGCGCACCGGGGAGCTGTTTTTT	CASSPIAGRTGELFF
TRBV9	TRBD2	TRBJ2-1	NA	TGTGCCAGCAGCCCCTTGAGCAGCGGGGGCTGGGGGAGTTACAATGAGCAGTTCTTC	CASSPLSSGGWGSYNEQFF
TRBV27	TRBD2	TRBJ2-7	NA	TGTGCCAGCAGGCCGCGGAGCGGGAGTTCCGAGCAGTACTTC	CASRPRSGSSEQYF
TRBV19	NA	TRBJ2-2	NA	TGTGCCACCACGGGCCAGGGGAACACCGGGGAGCTGTTTTTT	CATTGQGNTGELFF
TRBV4-1	NA	TRBJ2-4	NA	TGCGCCAGCAGGCCGGGGGGCCCTAAAAACATTCAGTACTTC	CASRPGGPKNIQYF
TRBV7-8	NA	TRBJ1-4	NA	TGTGCCAGCAGCGCACAGGGACAAAATGAAAAACTGTTTTTT	CASSAQGQNEKLFF
TRBV11-3	NA	TRBJ1-4	NA	TGTGCCAGCAGCTCTGGGACACCTACTAATGAAAAACTGTTTTTT	CASSSGTPTNEKLFF
TRBV11-3	NA	TRBJ1-1	NA	TGTGCCAGCAGCTTAGATCAGGGGCTGGGCACTGAAGCTTTCTTT	CASSLDQGLGTEAFF
TRBV27	NA	TRBJ1-2	few	TGTGCCAGCAGTTTAAGACAGGATAGAGCCTATGGCTACACCTTC	CASSLRQDRAYGYTF
TRBV30	NA	TRBJ2-2	NA	TGTGCCTGGAGAACAAAAACGGGAGACACCGGGGAGCTGTTTTTT	CAWRTKTGDTGELFF
TRBV6-5	NA	TRBJ2-1	NA	TGTGCCAGCAGCTCTCGTCGGGTTTACAATGAGCAGTTCTTC	CASSSRRVYNEQFF
TRBV6-4	NA	TRBJ2-3	NA	TGTGCCAGCAGTCACCGGAGCACAGATACGCAGTATTTT	CASSHRSTDTQYF
TRBV27	TRBD1	TRBJ2-7	NA	TGTGCCAGCAGTTTATCGAAGGGGGCAGGGTCGGACGAGCAGTACTTC	CASSLSKGAGSDEQYF
TRBV6-5	NA	TRBJ1-2	few	TGTGCCAGCAGCCCTGACTTCTATGGCTACACCTTC	CASSPDFYGYTF
TRBV7-6	TRBD1	TRBJ2-7	NA	TGTGCCAGCAGCCGGATCGGGACAGGGAGAAATTCCTACGAGCAGTACTTC	CASSRIGTGRNSYEQYF
TRBV28	TRBD2	TRBJ2-5	once	TGTGCCAGCAGTTTCCCCGGGACTAGCGGGGGGGCGGTAGAGGGGGAGACCCAGTACTTC	CASSFPGTSGGAVEGETQYF
TRBV5-1	NA	TRBJ1-1	many	TGCGCCAGCAGTCCCCGGGGGGACACTGAAGCTTTCTTT	CASSPRGDTEAFF
TRBV10-3	NA	TRBJ2-3	NA	TGTGCCATCAGTGAGGGGCGGGACACAGATACGCAGTATTTT	CAISEGRDTDTQYF
TRBV18	TRBD1	TRBJ1-5	NA	TGTGCCAGCTCACCAAGCGTGACAGGGAATCAGCCCCAGCATTTT	CASSPSVTGNQPQHF
TRBV4-1	TRBD1	TRBJ1-1	few	TGCGCCAGCAGCCAATGGGGGACAGGGCGAACTGAAGCTTTCTTT	CASSQWGTGRTEAFF
TRBV5-1	NA	TRBJ2-2	NA	TGCGCCAGCAGCTTGAGCCTAGCTAACACCGGGGAGCTGTTTTTT	CASSLSLANTGELFF
TRBV5-6	TRBD1	TRBJ1-4	NA	TGTGCCAGCAGCCTCAGACAGGGGAGAAAACTGTTTTTT	CASSLRQGRKLFF
TRBV6-1	TRBD1	TRBJ1-6	NA	TGTGCCAGCAGAGCTACAGGGGTAGGCTCACCCCTCCACTTT	CASRATGVGSPLHF
TRBV5-1	NA	TRBJ2-5	NA	TGCGCCAGCAGTCAGCAAGAGACCCAGTACTTC	CASSQQETQYF
TRBV12-5	NA	TRBJ1-1	NA	TGTGCTAGTGGTTTTGCAGTGAACACTGAAGCTTTCTTT	CASGFAVNTEAFF
TRBV2	TRBD1	TRBJ1-2	NA	TGTGCCAGCAGTCACCCCGGGACAGGGGGATCTGGCTATGGCTACACCTTC	CASSHPGTGGSGYGYTF
TRBV28	NA	TRBJ2-7	NA	TGTGCCAGCAGTCCCGGGACACCTACCCTCTACGAGCAGTACTTC	CASSPGTPTLYEQYF
TRBV19	NA	TRBJ1-1	NA	TGTGCCAGTAGTCACTTACAGGGACACGCTTTCTTT	CASSHLQGHAFF
TRBV7-9	NA	TRBJ2-7	NA	TGTGCCAGCAGCTCCCTCGGGAGCGAGCAGTACTTC	CASSSLGSEQYF
TRBV6-1	NA	TRBJ1-5	NA	TGTGCCAGCAGTGAAACACAGGCGGGACATCAGCCCCAGCATTTT	CASSETQAGHQPQHF